One and the same sample provided the 32 T cell receptor beta chains below, sequenced in a study of beta chain features in type 1 diabetes. Expressed TCRB transcripts got sequenced, as all isolated RNA was reverse transcribed. Some clones are missing from TCRdb's copy, which holds only in-frame ones; the method was immunoSEQ multiplex PCR. The sample holds around 280,000 clones; 15% are singletons and the top ten take roughly 0.015%. What these receptors recognize is not known. Study-level findings and limits: TCRB CDR3 length was moderately but significantly reduced in all four CD4+ subsets of Type 1 diabetes patients.

Sequencing was performed on naive CD4+ T cells from blood. The source of these receptors is a man in his late teens or twenties with type 1 diabetes.

This clone was counted a few times. V and J are TRBV18 and TRBJ2-7, with 10 nucleotides matching TRBD1. Trimming cost V 5 bases and J 3 bases; bases outside gene matches: 4. CDR1 KGHSH and CDR2 LQKENI come from the germline V gene. The length of the CDR3 is 14 residues. In DNA form, the CDR3 reads TGTGCCAGCTCATCTGGGACAGGGGACTACGAGCAGTACTTC. Amino acids: CASSSGTGDYEQYF.

This clone was detected only a few times. This chain uses TRBV6-1 with TRBJ2-7; 14 bases map to TRBD2. With V trimmed by 1 base and J by 3 bases, 2 bases remained unmatched. The CDR3 is made up of 16 amino acids. Germline V gives CDR1 MNHNS, CDR2 SASEGT. CDR3 in amino acids: CASSEGGLAGVYEQYF. The CDR3 bases are TGTGCCAGCAGTGAAGGGGGACTAGCGGGGGTCTACGAGCAGTACTTC.

The chain joins TRBV6-6 to TRBJ2-7; TRBD1 agrees at 11 bases. Germline V CDR1 and CDR2: MNHNY, SVGAGI (reference sequence). The CDR3 extends over 14 amino acids. J gave up 3 bases and V 2 bases, and 0 bases lay outside the gene matches. The CDR3 is CASSYGTGGYEQYF. CDR3 nucleotides: TGTGCCAGCAGTTACGGGACAGGGGGCTACGAGCAGTACTTC.

The chain links TRBV30 to TRBJ1-1; D remains unclear. Trimming pared 1 base from V and 1 base from J, leaving 13 bases between. Germline V CDR1 and CDR2: GTSNPN, SVGIG (reference sequence). The CDR3 is 15 residues long. DNA for the CDR3: TGTGCCTGGAGTGCCTTTAACCGGGAGAACACTGAAGCTTTCTTT. Translated, it gives CAWSAFNRENTEAFF.

This sequence joins TRBV5-1 and TRBJ2-5; 7 nucleotides align to TRBD1. Per the germline V gene, CDR1 is SGHRS and CDR2 is YFSETQ. CDR3 length equals 15 residues. Trimming removed 4 bases from V and 0 bases from J; junction bases left unmatched: 6. The CDR3 DNA follows: TGCGCCAGCAGCCCGACAGGGACCTACCAAGAGACCCAGTACTTC. Its protein product is CASSPTGTYQETQYF.

The rearrangement links TRBV25-1 to TRBJ2-7, with TRBD2 matching 9 bases. J was trimmed by 1 base and V by 7 bases; bases with no gene match: 14. Germline CDR1 and CDR2: MGHDK and SYGVNS. The CDR3 sequence is 17 residues long. CDR3 in DNA: TGTGCCAGCACTGGAACGAGGGGAACTAGCGGGTCCTACGAGCAGTACTTC. Amino acids: CASTGTRGTSGSYEQYF.

V gene TRBV6-1 combines with J gene TRBJ2-7, with TRBD1 identical over 9 bases. The CDR3 totals 14 residues. V lost 6 bases, J lost 5 bases, and 8 bases stayed unmatched. CDR1 is MNHNS and CDR2 is SASEGT in the germline V gene. The CDR3: CASRTWDRDDEQYF. CDR3 bases: TGTGCCAGCAGGACATGGGACAGGGACGACGAGCAGTACTTC.

This clone has just a few counts. The rearrangement links TRBV5-6 to TRBJ2-5; D may be TRBD2 (5 bases). This CDR3 comprises 14 residues. Trimming cost V 1 base and J 5 bases, with 12 bases left between them. Germline CDR1 is SGHDT and CDR2 is YYEEEE. CDR3: CASSLRGRLETQYF. The CDR3 coding sequence is TGTGCCAGCAGCTTGCGAGGGCGCCTGGAGACCCAGTACTTC. The variable domain in full, with the rest retrieved from reference TRBV5-6 and TRBJ2-5, is DAGVTQSPTHLIKTRGQQVTLRCSPKSGHDTVSWYQQALGQGPQFIFQYYEEEERQRGNFPDRFSGHQFPNYSSELNVNALLLGDSALYLCASSLRGRLETQYFGPGTRLLVL.

This clone has a handful of counts. This chain joins TRBV7-2 and TRBJ1-5, with D possibly matching TRBD1 (5 bases). The V gene's germline CDR1 is SGHTA and CDR2 FQGNSA. The V and J ends lost 5 bases and 3 bases respectively, with 8 bases between them. This CDR3 has 13 residues. The chain's CDR3 is CASSRGINQPQHF. The CDR3, as DNA: TGTGCCAGCAGCCGGGGGATCAATCAGCCCCAGCATTTT.

The rearrangement uses TRBV29-1 and TRBJ2-1, with D possibly matching TRBD1 (6 bases). The V gene's germline CDR1 is SQVTM and CDR2 ANQGSEA. The length of the CDR3 is 13 residues. Trimming cost V 7 bases and J 7 bases, with 17 bases left between them. The CDR3 sequence is CSAGSWQGNEQFF. In DNA, the CDR3 is TGCAGCGCCGGAAGCTGGCAGGGGAATGAGCAGTTCTTC.

This clone occurred a few times. The J gene is TRBJ2-4, the V gene TRBV7-2; D is possibly TRBD1 (5 bases). The CDR3 covers 14 residues. CDR1 is SGHTA, CDR2 FQGNSA, per germline. With 2 bases removed from V and 4 bases from J, the gap between germline ends came to 9 bases. DNA of the CDR3: TGTGCCAGCAGCTTAAGCAGGGCTAAAAACATTCAGTACTTC. Its protein product is CASSLSRAKNIQYF.

The chain couples TRBV7-2 to TRBJ2-7; the D gene is possibly TRBD1 (5 bases). Per the germline V gene, CDR1 is SGHTA and CDR2 is FQGNSA. This CDR3 has 13 amino acids. The V end lost 5 bases, the J end lost 3 bases, and 11 bases lay between the germline ends. The CDR3 bases are TGTGCCAGCAGCCCAAGCCAGGGCTACGAGCAGTACTTC. This encodes CASSPSQGYEQYF.

A few counts support this clone. The chain uses TRBV7-2 and TRBJ2-2; 12 bases map to TRBD2. J gave up 6 bases and V 6 bases, and 5 bases lay outside the gene matches. Germline-derived CDR1 and CDR2 are SGHTA and FQGNSA. This CDR3 has 15 residues. CDR3 nucleotides: TGTGCCAGCAGTTCGCCTAGCGGGGGGGCCGGGGAGCTGTTTTTT. Translating it yields CASSSPSGGAGELFF.

The chain uses TRBV30 and TRBJ2-5; a possible D gene is TRBD2 (7 bases). The CDR3 is made up of 13 amino acids. Germline CDR1 GTSNPN, CDR2 SVGIG (reference sequence). V was shortened by 2 bases and J by 6 bases, with 13 bases between the two germline ends. In DNA form, the CDR3 reads TGTGCCTGGAGTTTGGGGGGGCCAAAGACCCAGTACTTC. Protein: CAWSLGGPKTQYF. Full variable domain (remainder filled in from reference TRBV30 and TRBJ2-5): SQTIHQWPATLVQPVGSPLSLECTVEGTSNPNLYWYRQAAGRGLQLLFYSVGIGQISSEVPQNLSASRPQDRQFILSSKKLLLSDSGFYLCAWSLGGPKTQYFGPGTRLLVL.

This clone was seen a few times. The rearrangement joins TRBV30 to TRBJ1-5, with 8 bases lining up with TRBD1. J gave up 9 bases and V 2 bases, and 0 bases lay outside the gene matches. The CDR3 spans 11 residues. CDR1 is GTSNPN, CDR2 SVGIG, per germline (reference sequence). The CDR3 loop is CAWSTGGPQHF. The DNA of the CDR3 is TGTGCCTGGAGTACAGGGGGGCCCCAGCATTTT.

The chain has TRBV5-1 and TRBJ2-5; unclear D gene. Germline V lookup: CDR1 SGHRS, CDR2 YFSETQ. V was clipped by 2 bases and J by 4 bases, with 12 bases between them. This CDR3 has 14 residues. DNA for the CDR3: TGCGCCAGCAGCTTCGATAAAGCCGGAGAGACCCAGTACTTC. Protein: CASSFDKAGETQYF.

V usage is TRBV7-9 and J usage is TRBJ2-3, with D possibly TRBD2 on 6 matching bases. The germline V gene encodes CDR1 SEHNR and CDR2 FQNEAQ (reference sequence). Deletions cut 5 bases from V and 3 bases from J, with 18 bases between. CDR3 length: 16 amino acids. CDR3 coding DNA: TGTGCCAGCAGCCCCCGGTCTCGCGGGGTAACAGATACGCAGTATTTT. Translating it yields CASSPRSRGVTDTQYF.

The chain has TRBV2 and TRBJ2-5; the D gene is possibly TRBD2 (5 bases). The CDR3 totals 15 residues. V shed 6 bases and J shed 0 bases, with 14 bases lying between them. Germline loops: CDR1 SNHLY, CDR2 FYNNEI. In nucleotides, the CDR3 is TGTGCCAGCAGGGATAGGCGCGGGTACCAAGAGACCCAGTACTTC. Residues: CASRDRRGYQETQYF.

This clone occurred a few times. The chain links TRBV5-4 to TRBJ1-2, with 9 bases identical to TRBD1. V was pared by 3 bases and J by 4 bases, with 13 bases of the junction left unmatched. Germline-derived CDR1 and CDR2 are SGHNT and YYREEE (reference sequence). There are 17 residues in the CDR3. The CDR3 protein is CASSSGARQGDSYGYTF. CDR3 in DNA: TGTGCCAGCAGCTCTGGGGCCCGACAGGGGGACTCCTATGGCTACACCTTC.

This clone was detected only a few times. V is TRBV6-1 and J is TRBJ1-5, with D perhaps matching TRBD1 (5 bases). This CDR3 region has 14 residues. Per germline, CDR1 MNHNS and CDR2 SASEGT. Trimming took off 5 bases at V and 6 bases at J, with 14 bases between the two ends. The CDR3 region is CASSPQGKGQPQHF. The DNA for the CDR3 is TGTGCCAGCAGTCCTCAGGGAAAGGGTCAGCCCCAGCATTTT.

This clone came up a few times. The gene calls are TRBV10-2 and TRBJ2-1; 13 bases match TRBD2. Per germline, CDR1 WSHSY and CDR2 SAAADI. The junction had 6 bases not matched to a gene; V was cut back by 2 bases and J by 8 bases. The CDR3 extends over 16 amino acids. The CDR3 loop reads CASSETSGRAVDEQFF. DNA of the CDR3: TGCGCCAGCAGTGAGACTAGCGGGAGGGCCGTCGATGAGCAGTTCTTC.

This sequence joins TRBV20-1 and TRBJ1-1, with D possibly matching TRBD1 (6 bases). The germline V gene encodes CDR1 DFQATT and CDR2 SNEGSKA (reference sequence). The CDR3 runs 11 residues. V was clipped by 6 bases and J by 3 bases, with 8 bases between them. The CDR3 DNA reads TGCAGTGCGGCAGGGGACACTGAAGCTTTCTTT. As protein: CSAAGDTEAFF.

This clone was counted only a few times. This rearrangement joins TRBV21-1 to TRBJ2-4; the table names TRBD2, a call not compared with the DNA. TRBV21-1 has pseudogene status. CDR3 size: 16 residues. CDR3 sequence: CASSKALSGGSNIQYF. The CDR3 nucleotides read TGTGCCAGCAGCAAAGCGCTTTCGGGGGGATCAAACATTCAGTACTTC.

This clone has just a few counts. V and J are TRBV2 and TRBJ1-5; tentatively, D is TRBD1 (5 bases). The CDR3 is 15 amino acids. Per the germline V gene, CDR1 is SNHLY and CDR2 is FYNNEI. V was cut by 1 base and J by 0 bases, with 7 bases left in between. CDR3 coding DNA: TGTGCCAGCAGTGAAGAAGGGGATAGCAATCAGCCCCAGCATTTT. Protein product: CASSEEGDSNQPQHF.

In its sample, this clone was seen a few times. V usage is TRBV5-6 and J usage is TRBJ2-1; 8 bases line up with TRBD1. The CDR3 length is 16 residues. CDR1 and CDR2 from the germline V gene are SGHDT and YYEEEE. V was clipped by 4 bases and J by 3 bases; unmatched bases: 9. CDR3 protein: CASSRIDRGGYNEQFF. CDR3 DNA sequence: TGTGCCAGCAGCCGGATCGACAGGGGAGGCTACAATGAGCAGTTCTTC.

The sample holds a few counts of this clone. The chain joins TRBV30 to TRBJ2-1, with 10 bases that match TRBD2. This CDR3 spans 15 amino acids. With V trimmed by 4 bases and J by 1 base, 4 bases remained unmatched. Germline assignment: CDR1 GTSNPN and CDR2 SVGIG (reference sequence). CDR3 in DNA: TGTGCCTGGATTCGTAGCGGGGGGTCCTACAATGAGCAGTTCTTC. Translated, it gives CAWIRSGGSYNEQFF.

The J gene is TRBJ2-3, the V gene TRBV7-2; 7 bases map to TRBD1. Germline V gene sequence: CDR1 SGHTA, CDR2 FQGNSA. This CDR3 comprises 13 residues. In DNA, the CDR3 is TGTGTCTCGCGGGCAGGGGGAACAGATACGCAGTATTTT. This encodes CVSRAGGTDTQYF.

Points on this clone: A junction end diverges from the germline sequence, so it may reflect a read error. The CDR3 protein is CASSEGTSGRRSYNEQFF. CDR3 nucleotides: TGTGCCAGCAGCGAAGGGACTAGCGGGAGGAGGTCCTACAATGAGCAGTTCTTC. V usage is TRBV6-1 and J usage is TRBJ2-1; 15 bases agree with TRBD2. The CDR3 totals 18 residues. CDR1 is MNHNS, CDR2 SASEGT, per germline.

The V gene is TRBV19, the J gene TRBJ2-7, with 12 bases identical to TRBD1. CDR3 length: 17 amino acids. The germline V gene encodes CDR1 LNHDA and CDR2 SQIVND (reference sequence). V shed 6 bases and J 5 bases; nucleotides not matched to a gene: 14. The CDR3 here is CASSLTLPGQGANEQYF. The DNA of the CDR3 is TGTGCCAGTAGCCTGACCTTGCCGGGACAGGGGGCCAACGAGCAGTACTTC.

This clone has just a few counts. The chain combines TRBV4-3 with TRBJ2-3, with 8 bases identical to TRBD2. J lost 1 base, V lost 1 base, and 4 bases had no gene match. The length of the CDR3 is 16 residues. CDR1 and CDR2 from the germline V gene are LGHNA and YSLEER. The chain's CDR3 is CASSQGRAGGTDTQYF. The CDR3 DNA sequence: TGCGCCAGCAGCCAAGGTCGAGCGGGGGGCACAGATACGCAGTATTTT.

This clone was observed a few times. This chain connects TRBV5-1 to TRBJ2-7; tentatively, D is TRBD1 (6 bases). The CDR3 loop spans 15 amino acids. V lost 0 bases and J lost 8, with 18 bases in between. Germline lookup yields CDR1 SGHRS and CDR2 YFSETQ. The CDR3 DNA is TGCGCCAGCAGCTTGGGCAACAGGGACCTCATCCAGCAGTACTTC. Amino acids: CASSLGNRDLIQQYF.

The chain recombines TRBV19 with TRBJ2-5; tentative D call: TRBD2 (5 bases). The CDR3 runs to 15 residues. Trimming stripped 5 bases from V and 2 bases from J, with 15 bases between. In germline, CDR1 is LNHDA, CDR2 SQIVND (reference sequence). CDR3 amino acids: CASSRGRSEQETQYF. The CDR3 DNA is TGTGCCAGTAGTCGCGGGCGGTCAGAGCAAGAGACCCAGTACTTC.